This T cell receptor (beta chain) was recorded in a study of OX40 agonist ivuxolimab in advanced cancers. Study background: In this cohort, patients received ivuxolimab, an agonistic anti-OX40 (CD134) antibody. Patients were treated with intravenous ivuxolimab, dosed at 0.01 to 10 mg/kg and infused every 2 weeks.

CDR1 and CDR2 (germline): MGHDK, SYGVNS. The CDR3 length is 14 residues. J lost 5 bases, V lost 5 bases, and 3 bases had no gene match. Patients with a history of autoimmune disease or on systemic immunosuppression were excluded. Findings and caveats of the study: No antigen was identified for the clonally expanded peripheral T cells.

With respect to this clone: Its target is unknown.

TCRdb's table, derived via immunoSEQ multiplex PCR, lists solely in-frame clones and lacks some. The top ten clones hold about an eighth of a sample with more than 70,000 clones, 80% to 90% of them seen once. The rearrangement links TRBV25-1 to TRBJ1-6, with TRBD1 matching over 7 bases. Sequencing used CD4+ or CD8+ T cells sorted from blood, obtained in a trial of the OX40 agonist ivuxolimab. This TCR came from an adult with an advanced solid tumor such as melanoma, head and neck, liver or kidney cancer. CDR3 loop: CASSLTGNNSPLHF. In nucleotides, the CDR3 is TGTGCCAGCAGTTTGACAGGGAATAATTCACCCCTCCACTTT.